The clone carrying this T cell receptor (beta chain) was seen a few times. Antigen unknown. These data come from a study of Graves' ophthalmopathy and Graves' hyperthyroidism. Study at large: There was a collection of peripheral blood at initial diagnosis, before any treatment. Regarding the study as a whole: The blood repertoire also included most expanded thyroid clonotypes above 0.001 frequency.

Researchers took RNA transcripts and amplified TCR beta CDR3 regions from them. A first-round RT-PCR used HTBI primers, followed by a second-round multiplex PCR. TCRdb ran MiXCR on the multiplex PCR reads and lists one entry per CDR3 protein. Of about 740,000 distinct CDR3 sequences listed, 40% are singletons. V was cut by 5 bases and J by 6 bases, with 13 bases left in between. The length of the CDR3 is 14 residues. Germline CDR1 and CDR2: SEHNR and FQNEAQ (reference sequence). Clinical symptoms, serum thyroxine, TRAb, thyroid ultrasound and orbital computed tomography determined diagnosis. The TCR comes from an adult man with Graves' ophthalmopathy. The sample taken for sequencing was peripheral blood. V gene TRBV7-9 combines with J gene TRBJ2-2, with D possibly matching TRBD1 (5 bases). CDR3 sequence: CASSPSYRPGELFF. CDR3 bases: TGTGCCAGCAGCCCGAGCTACAGGCCCGGGGAGCTGTTTTTT.